These T cell receptor beta chains were read from a single sample in a study of cytomegalovirus exposure and HLA in healthy donors. Here immunoSEQ multiplex PCR was the method, and the copy in TCRdb shows in-frame clones only, minus some. This table holds 100,000 to 150,000 clones, more than 60% found once. Material for sequencing was PBMCs. Every receptor here comes from a woman younger than 30 in good health and CMV-seronegative. Both conserved end residues are part of each CDR3. D genes are given only for firm matches. Rows may omit the clone size; those that give it use once, few, many or a size class.

. | TRBJ2-7 | TRBV29-1 | once | CSVVPGKAYEQYF | TGCAGCGTTGTCCCGGGAAAGGCCTACGAGCAGTACTTC
. | TRBJ2-7 | TRBV10-1 | . | CASVTRSRYEQYF | TGCGCCAGCGTCACTAGAAGTCGATACGAGCAGTACTTC
TRBD2 | TRBJ2-1 | TRBV19 | . | CASSIGTSASENEQFF | TGTGCCAGTAGTATCGGGACTAGCGCCTCCGAAAATGAGCAGTTCTTC
. | TRBJ2-1 | TRBV9 | . | CASSGGAHGNEQFF | TGTGCCAGCAGCGGCGGGGCCCACGGCAATGAGCAGTTCTTC
TRBD1 | TRBJ2-7 | TRBV6-5 | . | CASSSGQGYEQYF | TGTGCCAGCAGTTCCGGACAGGGGTACGAGCAGTACTTC
. | TRBJ1-4 | TRBV5-1 | once | CASSTDRKATNEKLFF | TGCGCCAGCAGCACCGACAGGAAAGCAACTAATGAAAAACTGTTTTTT
. | TRBJ2-3 | TRBV18 | . | CASSPPAGVTQYF | TGTGCCAGCTCACCACCAGCAGGGGTTACGCAGTATTTT
TRBD1 | TRBJ2-7 | TRBV5-1 | . | CASSAGTGYSSYEQYF | TGCGCCAGCAGCGCCGGGACAGGGTATTCCTCCTACGAGCAGTACTTC
. | TRBJ2-2 | TRBV6-4 | . | CASLSGRNTGELFF | TGTGCCAGCCTTAGCGGTCGTAACACCGGGGAGCTGTTTTTT
TRBD1 | TRBJ1-5 | TRBV5-1 | . | CASSSGGPGQPQHF | TGCGCCAGCAGCTCAGGGGGCCCCGGGCAGCCCCAGCATTTT
. | TRBJ1-2 | TRBV6-5 | few | CASSYSLALNGYTF | TGTGCCAGCAGTTACTCGCTAGCGTTGAATGGCTACACCTTC
TRBD1 | TRBJ1-1 | TRBV29-1 | . | CSDHRGGTEAFF | TGCAGCGACCACAGGGGCGGCACTGAAGCTTTCTTT
TRBD1 | TRBJ2-5 | TRBV5-6 | few | CASSGQGAGEETQYF | TGTGCCAGCAGCGGGCAGGGGGCCGGGGAAGAGACCCAGTACTTC
TRBD2 | TRBJ2-7 | TRBV6-1 | few | CASSGLADEQYF | TGTGCCAGCAGCGGACTAGCGGACGAGCAGTACTTC
TRBD1 | TRBJ2-5 | TRBV18 | once | CASSPRTGLAETQYF | TGTGCCAGCTCACCACGGACAGGGTTAGCGGAGACCCAGTACTTC
TRBD2 | TRBJ2-3 | TRBV11-3 | once | CASSSGTSGNYTDTQYF | TGTGCCAGCAGCTCCGGGACTAGCGGGAACTACACAGATACGCAGTATTTT
TRBD1 | TRBJ2-7 | TRBV4-2 | once | CASRTGTGSREQYF | TGTGCCAGCAGGACCGGGACAGGGAGTCGCGAGCAGTACTTC
. | TRBJ2-1 | TRBV2 | . | CASSGPSSRNEQFF | TGTGCCAGCAGTGGTCCTAGCTCGAGGAATGAGCAGTTCTTC
. | TRBJ1-2 | TRBV6-1 | medium-sized | CASSESSRESAGYTF | TGTGCCAGCAGTGAATCATCCCGGGAATCTGCTGGCTACACCTTC
TRBD2 | TRBJ2-1 | TRBV11-3 | once | CASSAWTSGRAYNEQFF | TGTGCCAGCAGCGCGTGGACTAGCGGGAGGGCCTACAATGAGCAGTTCTTC
TRBD2 | TRBJ2-2 | TRBV9 | once | CASSVASGRVRATGELFF | TGTGCCAGCAGCGTAGCTAGCGGGAGGGTAAGGGCGACCGGGGAGCTGTTTTTT
. | TRBJ1-1 | TRBV2 | . | CASSGTRGNTEAFF | TGTGCCAGCAGTGGGACCCGGGGTAACACTGAAGCTTTCTTT
. | TRBJ1-6 | TRBV7-9 | . | CASSLDTRSSYNSPLHF | TGTGCCAGCAGCTTAGATACAAGAAGCTCCTATAATTCACCCCTCCACTTT